These T cell receptor beta chains were read from a single sample in a study of blood T cell repertoires in COVID-19. Method: immunoSEQ multiplex PCR; TCRdb's copy keeps in-frame clones and lacks some. The sample holds about 210,000 clones, over 80% seen once. Sequencing input: PBMCs or T cells enriched from blood (not recorded which). These receptors all stem from a man aged 18 to 29 with acute COVID-19. Both conserved end residues are part of each CDR3. Each record gives: CDR3 length, J gene, clone size, D gene, V gene, CDR3 protein, CDR3 DNA. A D gene is named only where the DNA matches it firmly. Rows may omit the clone size; those that give it use once, few, many or a size class.

len: 16
j_gene: TRBJ1-2
abundance: .
d_gene: TRBD1
v_gene: TRBV9
CDR3aa: CASSVEGTGAIGGYTF
CDR3nt: TGTGCCAGCAGCGTAGAGGGGACAGGGGCGATTGGAGGCTACACCTTC

len: 15
j_gene: TRBJ1-5
abundance: few
d_gene: .
v_gene: TRBV30
CDR3aa: CAWRRSGVDNQPQHF
CDR3nt: TGTGCCTGGAGAAGATCAGGGGTAGACAATCAGCCCCAGCATTTT

len: 14
j_gene: TRBJ2-5
abundance: .
d_gene: .
v_gene: TRBV5-1
CDR3aa: CASSPTGSQETQYF
CDR3nt: TGCGCCAGCAGCCCAACCGGGTCCCAAGAGACCCAGTACTTC

len: 14
j_gene: TRBJ2-5
abundance: .
d_gene: .
v_gene: TRBV30
CDR3aa: CAWRKLGGGETQYF
CDR3nt: TGTGCCTGGAGGAAACTAGGTGGCGGAGAGACCCAGTACTTC

len: 13
j_gene: TRBJ1-4
abundance: .
d_gene: .
v_gene: TRBV7-2
CDR3aa: CASSSATNEKLFF
CDR3nt: TGTGCCAGCAGCTCTGCAACTAATGAAAAACTGTTTTTT

len: 14
j_gene: TRBJ2-3
abundance: .
d_gene: .
v_gene: TRBV4-1
CDR3aa: CASSPPTTGGTQYF
CDR3nt: TGCGCCAGCAGCCCCCCCACGACGGGTGGTACGCAGTATTTT

len: 18
j_gene: TRBJ2-5
abundance: .
d_gene: .
v_gene: TRBV11-3
CDR3aa: CASSLTGLGSDSQETQYF
CDR3nt: TGTGCCAGCAGCTTAACTGGTCTCGGGTCGGACTCACAAGAGACCCAGTACTTC

len: 12
j_gene: TRBJ2-3
abundance: .
d_gene: .
v_gene: TRBV19
CDR3aa: CASSLYEDTQYF
CDR3nt: TGTGCCAGTAGTCTTTACGAGGATACGCAGTATTTT

len: 16
j_gene: TRBJ1-3
abundance: .
d_gene: .
v_gene: TRBV6-5
CDR3aa: CASSYSVAGSGNTIYF
CDR3nt: TGTGCCAGCAGTTACTCGGTCGCAGGCTCTGGAAACACCATATATTTT

len: 22
j_gene: TRBJ2-2
abundance: .
d_gene: .
v_gene: TRBV21-1
CDR3aa: CASSKVEGAGRGLAGVTGELFF
CDR3nt: TGTGCCAGCAGCAAAGTCGAAGGGGCAGGGAGAGGACTAGCGGGAGTCACCGGGGAGCTGTTTTTT

len: 16
j_gene: TRBJ1-2
abundance: .
d_gene: TRBD1
v_gene: TRBV6-6
CDR3aa: CASRTPDRGSNYGYTF
CDR3nt: TGTGCCAGCAGGACCCCCGACAGGGGCAGTAACTATGGCTACACCTTC

len: 13
j_gene: TRBJ1-1
abundance: .
d_gene: .
v_gene: TRBV5-6
CDR3aa: CASSLAGVTEAFF
CDR3nt: TGTGCCAGCAGCTTGGCAGGGGTCACTGAAGCTTTCTTT

len: 15
j_gene: TRBJ2-3
abundance: .
d_gene: TRBD2
v_gene: TRBV7-9
CDR3aa: CASSVSGRGTDTQYF
CDR3nt: TGTGCCAGCAGCGTTAGCGGGAGGGGGACAGATACGCAGTATTTT

len: 15
j_gene: TRBJ1-6
abundance: .
d_gene: TRBD1
v_gene: TRBV6-2/TRBV6-3
CDR3aa: CASSYLDREFSPLHF
CDR3nt: TGTGCCAGCAGTTACTTGGACAGGGAGTTTTCACCCCTCCACTTT

len: 14
j_gene: TRBJ2-2
abundance: few
d_gene: .
v_gene: TRBV28
CDR3aa: CATKGVADTGELFF
CDR3nt: TGTGCCACCAAGGGCGTAGCGGACACCGGGGAGCTGTTTTTT

len: 15
j_gene: TRBJ1-2
abundance: .
d_gene: .
v_gene: TRBV11-2
CDR3aa: CASSYNGERGNGYTF
CDR3nt: TGTGCCAGCAGCTACAATGGGGAGAGGGGGAATGGCTACACCTTC

len: 13
j_gene: TRBJ1-1
abundance: .
d_gene: .
v_gene: TRBV10-1
CDR3aa: CASSEAWSTEAFF
CDR3nt: TGCGCCAGCAGTGAGGCCTGGAGCACTGAAGCTTTCTTT

len: 16
j_gene: TRBJ1-1
abundance: few
d_gene: TRBD1
v_gene: TRBV28
CDR3aa: CASSLWTGAMNTEAFF
CDR3nt: TGTGCCAGCAGTCTTTGGACAGGGGCCATGAACACTGAAGCTTTCTTT

len: 17
j_gene: TRBJ1-2
abundance: medium-sized
d_gene: .
v_gene: TRBV28
CDR3aa: CASSTLLRGRTNYGYTF
CDR3nt: TGTGCCAGCAGTACCCTACTCAGGGGACGGACTAACTATGGCTACACCTTC

len: 13
j_gene: TRBJ2-5
abundance: .
d_gene: TRBD1
v_gene: TRBV23-1
CDR3aa: CASSPDREETQYF
CDR3nt: TGCGCCAGCAGCCCGGACAGGGAAGAGACCCAGTACTTC

len: 15
j_gene: TRBJ2-1
abundance: once
d_gene: TRBD1
v_gene: TRBV28
CDR3aa: CASSLTGQGYNEQFF
CDR3nt: TGTGCCAGCAGCTTAACCGGACAGGGCTACAATGAGCAGTTCTTC

len: 12
j_gene: TRBJ2-1
abundance: .
d_gene: .
v_gene: TRBV9
CDR3aa: CASSGGGNEQFF
CDR3nt: TGTGCCAGCAGCGGGGGCGGCAATGAGCAGTTCTTC

len: 15
j_gene: TRBJ1-2
abundance: .
d_gene: TRBD1
v_gene: TRBV5-4
CDR3aa: CASSSGTGGIYGYTF
CDR3nt: TGTGCCAGCAGCTCCGGGACAGGGGGCATCTATGGCTACACCTTC

len: 14
j_gene: TRBJ1-5
abundance: .
d_gene: .
v_gene: TRBV28
CDR3aa: CASSWRESNQPQHF
CDR3nt: TGTGCCAGCAGTTGGAGGGAGAGCAATCAGCCCCAGCATTTT

len: 17
j_gene: TRBJ2-5
abundance: .
d_gene: TRBD2
v_gene: TRBV3-1/TRBV3-2
CDR3aa: CARPISGRAPFQETQYF
CDR3nt: TGTGCCAGACCCATTAGCGGGAGGGCCCCCTTCCAAGAGACCCAGTACTTC

len: 22
j_gene: TRBJ1-1
abundance: .
d_gene: TRBD1
v_gene: TRBV15
CDR3aa: CATSRDRTRDRGVKYPTTEAFF
CDR3nt: TGTGCCACCAGCAGAGATCGAACCCGGGACAGGGGGGTAAAGTACCCGACCACTGAAGCTTTCTTT

len: 15
j_gene: TRBJ1-6
abundance: .
d_gene: TRBD1
v_gene: TRBV27
CDR3aa: CASSSSDRGNSPLHF
CDR3nt: TGTGCCAGCAGTTCCTCGGACAGGGGTAATTCACCCCTCCACTTT

len: 14
j_gene: TRBJ2-7
abundance: once
d_gene: .
v_gene: TRBV21-1
CDR3aa: CASSKGTSAYEQYF
CDR3nt: TGTGCCAGCAGCAAGGGGACTAGCGCCTACGAGCAGTACTTC

len: 17
j_gene: TRBJ2-2
abundance: .
d_gene: .
v_gene: TRBV24-1
CDR3aa: CATSDPPGQGFSGELFF
CDR3nt: TGTGCCACCAGTGACCCCCCCGGCCAGGGGTTCTCCGGGGAGCTGTTTTTT

len: 15
j_gene: TRBJ2-2
abundance: .
d_gene: .
v_gene: TRBV4-3
CDR3aa: CASSRSLEMTGELFF
CDR3nt: TGCGCCAGCAGCCGATCCCTGGAGATGACCGGGGAGCTGTTTTTT

len: 13
j_gene: TRBJ1-2
abundance: .
d_gene: .
v_gene: TRBV3-1/TRBV3-2
CDR3aa: CASSQDPGRGYTF
CDR3nt: TGTGCCAGCAGCCAAGACCCAGGTAGGGGCTACACCTTC

len: 16
j_gene: TRBJ2-1
abundance: .
d_gene: TRBD2
v_gene: TRBV6-5
CDR3aa: CASSYSGTSGYNEQFF
CDR3nt: TGTGCCAGCAGTTACTCTGGGACTAGCGGCTACAATGAGCAGTTCTTC

len: 17
j_gene: TRBJ1-3
abundance: once
d_gene: .
v_gene: TRBV18
CDR3aa: CASSPIMQATSGNTIYF
CDR3nt: TGTGCCAGCTCACCAATAATGCAGGCGACCTCTGGAAACACCATATATTTT

len: 14
j_gene: TRBJ1-1
abundance: .
d_gene: .
v_gene: TRBV4-3
CDR3aa: CASSHTGLSTEAFF
CDR3nt: TGCGCCAGCAGCCACACAGGGTTGTCCACTGAAGCTTTCTTT

len: 15
j_gene: TRBJ1-4
abundance: .
d_gene: TRBD1
v_gene: TRBV5-4
CDR3aa: CASSSRTGGGEKLFF
CDR3nt: TGTGCCAGCAGCTCGCGGACAGGGGGAGGTGAAAAACTGTTTTTT

len: 15
j_gene: TRBJ2-7
abundance: once
d_gene: TRBD2
v_gene: TRBV27
CDR3aa: CASSTQAGASYEQYF
CDR3nt: TGTGCCAGCAGTACTCAAGCGGGAGCCAGCTACGAGCAGTACTTC

len: 18
j_gene: TRBJ1-6
abundance: .
d_gene: .
v_gene: TRBV12-1
CDR3aa: CASSWGRGQRKVNSPLHF
CDR3nt: TGTGCCAGCAGCTGGGGAAGGGGACAGCGGAAAGTCAACTCACCCCTCCACTTT

len: 15
j_gene: TRBJ1-6
abundance: .
d_gene: .
v_gene: TRBV5-1
CDR3aa: CASSPGRNYNSPLHF
CDR3nt: TGCGCCAGCAGCCCCGGGAGGAACTATAATTCACCCCTCCACTTT

len: 14
j_gene: TRBJ2-1
abundance: .
d_gene: .
v_gene: TRBV7-3
CDR3aa: CASSLSGSYNEQFF
CDR3nt: TGTGCCAGCAGCTTGAGCGGCTCCTACAATGAGCAGTTCTTC

len: 15
j_gene: TRBJ1-2
abundance: once
d_gene: .
v_gene: TRBV6-6
CDR3aa: CASTLRTAPGYGYTF
CDR3nt: TGTGCCAGCACCTTGAGGACAGCCCCCGGATATGGCTACACCTTC

len: 17
j_gene: TRBJ1-2
abundance: .
d_gene: TRBD1
v_gene: TRBV9
CDR3aa: CASSPRTGGNPNYGYTF
CDR3nt: TGTGCCAGCAGCCCTCGGACAGGGGGTAATCCTAACTATGGCTACACCTTC

len: 15
j_gene: TRBJ1-2
abundance: .
d_gene: .
v_gene: TRBV13
CDR3aa: CASSPGTMVDYGYTF
CDR3nt: TGTGCCAGCAGCCCCGGGACAATGGTCGACTATGGCTACACCTTC

len: 12
j_gene: TRBJ1-1
abundance: once
d_gene: .
v_gene: TRBV27
CDR3aa: CASTHNGVEAFF
CDR3nt: TGTGCCAGCACCCATAACGGGGTTGAAGCTTTCTTT

len: 18
j_gene: TRBJ1-2
abundance: .
d_gene: TRBD1
v_gene: TRBV10-3
CDR3aa: CATGGPPGQGSTLYGYTF
CDR3nt: TGTGCCACCGGGGGCCCACCGGGACAGGGGTCTACTCTCTATGGCTACACCTTC

len: 15
j_gene: TRBJ2-7
abundance: .
d_gene: TRBD1
v_gene: TRBV28
CDR3aa: CASSFGRTGVYEQYF
CDR3nt: TGTGCCAGCAGTTTTGGTAGGACAGGGGTCTACGAGCAGTACTTC

len: 13
j_gene: TRBJ2-7
abundance: once
d_gene: TRBD1
v_gene: TRBV7-2
CDR3aa: CASSFPGGREQYF
CDR3nt: TGTGCCAGCAGCTTCCCAGGGGGCCGCGAGCAGTACTTC

len: 14
j_gene: TRBJ1-6
abundance: .
d_gene: .
v_gene: TRBV9
CDR3aa: CASSSQDSFSPLHF
CDR3nt: TGTGCCAGCAGCTCTCAAGACAGTTTTTCACCCCTCCACTTT

len: 11
j_gene: TRBJ1-3
abundance: .
d_gene: .
v_gene: TRBV19
CDR3aa: CASRSGNTIYF
CDR3nt: TGTGCCTCCCGGTCTGGAAACACCATATATTTT

len: 13
j_gene: TRBJ1-2
abundance: .
d_gene: .
v_gene: TRBV2
CDR3aa: CASSEASGVGYTF
CDR3nt: TGTGCCAGCAGTGAAGCTTCAGGGGTTGGCTACACCTTC

len: 16
j_gene: TRBJ2-7
abundance: once
d_gene: TRBD1
v_gene: TRBV19
CDR3aa: CASSMGNVQGAREQYF
CDR3nt: TGTGCCAGTAGTATGGGGAATGTACAGGGGGCGCGCGAGCAGTACTTC

len: 15
j_gene: TRBJ2-7
abundance: .
d_gene: TRBD2
v_gene: TRBV5-1
CDR3aa: CASSFLAGGRDEQYF
CDR3nt: TGCGCCAGCAGCTTTCTAGCGGGAGGGCGGGACGAGCAGTACTTC

len: 14
j_gene: TRBJ1-1
abundance: .
d_gene: .
v_gene: TRBV18
CDR3aa: CASSPGTEGGEAFF
CDR3nt: TGTGCCAGCTCACCGGGTACGGAGGGTGGTGAAGCTTTCTTT

len: 16
j_gene: TRBJ2-6
abundance: .
d_gene: .
v_gene: TRBV10-3
CDR3aa: CAISVRTDSGANVLTF
CDR3nt: TGTGCCATCAGTGTCAGGACAGACTCTGGGGCCAACGTCCTGACTTTC

len: 16
j_gene: TRBJ2-3
abundance: .
d_gene: .
v_gene: TRBV7-9
CDR3aa: CASRPPNRDGTDTQYF
CDR3nt: TGTGCCAGCAGACCCCCTAACAGGGATGGGACAGATACGCAGTATTTT

len: 13
j_gene: TRBJ1-5
abundance: .
d_gene: .
v_gene: TRBV18
CDR3aa: CASSEVSNQPQHF
CDR3nt: TGTGCCAGCTCGGAGGTGAGCAATCAGCCCCAGCATTTT

len: 13
j_gene: TRBJ1-2
abundance: .
d_gene: .
v_gene: TRBV12-3/TRBV12-4
CDR3aa: CASSLDAGLRYTF
CDR3nt: TGTGCCAGCAGTTTAGACGCGGGGTTGCGCTACACCTTC